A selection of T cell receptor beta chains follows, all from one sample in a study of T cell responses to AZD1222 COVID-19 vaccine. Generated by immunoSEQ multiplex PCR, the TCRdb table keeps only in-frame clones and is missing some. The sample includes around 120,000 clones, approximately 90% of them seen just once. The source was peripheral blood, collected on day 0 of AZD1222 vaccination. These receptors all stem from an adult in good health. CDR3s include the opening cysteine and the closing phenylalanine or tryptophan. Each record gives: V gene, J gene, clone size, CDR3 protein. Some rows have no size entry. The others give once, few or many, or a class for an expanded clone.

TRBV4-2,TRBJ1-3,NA,CASSLQGTGNTIYF
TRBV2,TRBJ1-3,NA,CASISSGNTIYF
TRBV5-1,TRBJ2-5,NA,CASSPGDGPLSETQYF
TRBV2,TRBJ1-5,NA,CASSVETGSFMSNQPQHF
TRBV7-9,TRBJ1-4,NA,CASSLRTGGNEKLFF
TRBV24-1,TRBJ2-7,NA,CATSDLRGGTYEQYF
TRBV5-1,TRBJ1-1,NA,CASSSRGGNTEAFF
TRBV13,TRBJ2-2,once,CASSLRGGELFF
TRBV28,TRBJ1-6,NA,CASSGPQIWSPLHF
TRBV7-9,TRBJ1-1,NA,CASSFQANTEAFF
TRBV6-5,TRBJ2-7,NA,CASSYQVTGAHEQYF
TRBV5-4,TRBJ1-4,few,CASSAPGAKGEKLFF
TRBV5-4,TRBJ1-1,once,CASSLGAPGTGIGNTEAFF
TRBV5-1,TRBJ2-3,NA,CASSETSGVGYTQYF
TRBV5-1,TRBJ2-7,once,CASHRGGQTGEQYF
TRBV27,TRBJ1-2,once,CASRSTYRHGYTF
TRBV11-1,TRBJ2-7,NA,CASSPEALSYEQYF
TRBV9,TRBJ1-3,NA,CASSRTQGNSGNTIYF
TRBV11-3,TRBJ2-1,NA,CASSSRNNEQFF
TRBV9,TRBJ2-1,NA,CASSPPRGGPSNEQFF
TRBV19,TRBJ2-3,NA,CASSIEGTRRTDTQYF
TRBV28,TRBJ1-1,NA,CASSSRGIIAEAFF
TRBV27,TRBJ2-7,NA,CASSLSGPYEQYF
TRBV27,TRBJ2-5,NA,CASSPWGLRETQYF
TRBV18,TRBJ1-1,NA,CASSPRARVDTEAFF
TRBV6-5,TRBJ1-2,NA,CASSYSRTGGNYGYTF
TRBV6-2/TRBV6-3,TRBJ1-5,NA,CASSPRDRGFQPQHF
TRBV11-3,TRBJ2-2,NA,CASSLLAVGELFF
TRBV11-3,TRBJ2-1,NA,CASSLRRQFF
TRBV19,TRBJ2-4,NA,CASSIAPSDIQYF
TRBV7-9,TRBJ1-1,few,CASSLFNTEAFF
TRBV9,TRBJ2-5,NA,CASQPGTSGKETQYF
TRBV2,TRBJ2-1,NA,CASSATSGRPTYNEQFF
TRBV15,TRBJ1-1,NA,CATSTWAGTSNTEAFF
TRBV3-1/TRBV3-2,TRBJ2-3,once,CASTPSQAGGHTQYF
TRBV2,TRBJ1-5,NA,CASSAYPNQPQHF
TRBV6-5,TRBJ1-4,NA,CASSSGVSNEKLFF
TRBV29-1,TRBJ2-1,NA,CSVVGWYNEQFF
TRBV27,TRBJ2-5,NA,CASSGGTSGSLVRETQYF
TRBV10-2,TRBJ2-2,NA,CASSDPGNTGELFF
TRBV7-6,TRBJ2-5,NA,CASSLDWQQETQYF
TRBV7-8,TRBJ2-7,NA,CASSWGGGYEQYF
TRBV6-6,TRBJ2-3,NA,CASSYSRQEGDTQYF
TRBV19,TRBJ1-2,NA,CASTIPGGGYGYTF
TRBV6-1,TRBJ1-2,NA,CASSDSFPYGYTF
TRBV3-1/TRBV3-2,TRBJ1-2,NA,CASSHTGTYGYTF
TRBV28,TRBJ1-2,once,CASSPDRVGLYF
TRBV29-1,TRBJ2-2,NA,CSVSPGTGVAGELFF
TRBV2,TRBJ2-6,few,CASSEATPGANVLTF
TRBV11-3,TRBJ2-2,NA,CASSPRQGRNTGELFF